These 2 T cell receptor beta chains were all obtained from the same sample, sequenced in a study of identical twins (dated by TCRdb to about 2016). Receptor libraries were prepared by 5' RACE. Sequencing took place on an Illumina HiSeq 2000. The public reads were reanalyzed by TCRdb: fastp trimming at Q25, MiXCR alignment, in-frame beta chains only. Each entry merges the rows of one CDR3 protein and shows their most common DNA and genes. For this sample there are some 440,000 distinct CDR3 sequences; 20% to 30% appear just once. About 3% of the sample rests with the top ten. The data were also submitted as part of a second study, on T cells expressing NK-cell markers.

The specimen sequenced was CD4+ T cells sorted from blood. The receptor source for this set is a woman younger than 30 in good health.

J is TRBJ1-2 and V is TRBV12-3 or TRBV12-4, with D perhaps TRBD1 (6 bases). V was clipped by 5 bases and J by 3 bases, with 10 bases between them. This CDR3 is 13 amino acids long. The CDR3 spells CASSHREDYGYTF. In DNA form, the CDR3 reads TGTGCCAGCAGTCACAGGGAGGACTATGGCTACACCTTC.

This clonotype was counted only a few times. The chain joins TRBV2 to TRBJ1-5; weak D call: TRBD1 (6 bases). Germline V lookup: CDR1 SNHLY, CDR2 FYNNEI. CDR3 length equals 12 residues. Between the trimmed V and J ends, which lost 6 bases and 5 bases, there was a span of 8 bases. CDR3: CASRAGDQPQHF. The CDR3, as DNA: TGTGCCAGCAGGGCAGGGGATCAGCCCCAGCATTTT.